This T cell receptor beta chain originates from a study of cytomegalovirus exposure and HLA in healthy donors. Overall study context: The approximately 130 validation repertoires were reported in a later analysis to have been generated on the same platform as the roughly 670 first-cohort repertoires. Study results and limitations: The TCR clusters that emerged in the first cohort tended, a later analysis found, to co-occur in the approximately 120 validation repertoires. Rarity held for most TCR sequences, but there were some public TCRs that occurred in many donors.

It was the roughly 110-subject validation cohort, separate from the roughly 700-subject first cohort, to which the donors belonged. Germline CDR1 is MNHEY and CDR2 is SVGAGI. The CDR3 loop spans 13 amino acids. V was trimmed by 8 bases and J by 0 bases, leaving 10 bases between them. Note on this clone: The antigen is unknown.

Sequenced by immunoSEQ multiplex PCR; TCRdb stores in-frame clones only, minus some. Of approximately 210,000 clones listed, about 82% are singletons. This chain connects TRBV6-5 to TRBJ1-2; the D is unclear. This receptor was identified in a woman aged 18-35 years in good health and CMV-seronegative. Input material: PBMCs. CDR3 coding DNA: TGTGCCAGCCGCTCTACGGCTAACTATGGCTACACCTTC. This sequence encodes CASRSTANYGYTF.